This T cell receptor (beta chain) was identified in a study of cytomegalovirus exposure and HLA in healthy donors. Study background: In an earlier analysis, 95 million to 140 million unique TCR beta sequences were found from 150 million to 200 million T cells.

On this clone: Antigen unknown.

This PCR relied on a set of 60 Vbeta primers and 13 Jbeta primers. The repertoire was sequenced with immunoSEQ multiplex PCR; TCRdb's copy has only in-frame clones and lacks some. Of 100,000 or so clones listed, approximately 89% are singletons. The study, taken as a whole, reports: Most TCR beta V segments were productive about 87% or about 30% of the time in an earlier analysis. Association with HLA alleles at 0.05 false discovery rate was found for approximately 18,000 TCR beta sequences in a later analysis.

V dropped 3 bases and J dropped 4; count of bases not matched to a gene: 19. The CDR3 totals 20 residues. Germline assignment: CDR1 SGDLS and CDR2 YYNGEE. The chain is built from TRBV9 and TRBJ1-5, with 10 bases identical to TRBD1. The sequenced material came from PBMCs. The sequence was collected from a man aged 25 to 40 in good health and CMV-seronegative. In DNA form, the CDR3 reads TGTGCCAGCAGCGAGGGGGGATGGGACAGGGGAGCTTATGGAAATCAGCCCCAGCATTTT. It codes for CASSEGGWDRGAYGNQPQHF.